The source of this T cell receptor (beta chain) is a study of blood T cell repertoires in COVID-19. As for the study in general: PBMCs, B-cell-depleted T cells, or T cells were the source of the cDNA or gDNA that made up the material.

Assay used: immunoSEQ multiplex PCR; TCRdb lists only in-frame clones, some missing. The sample lists approximately 270,000 clones, roughly 91% seen once, with more than 1.5% in the top ten. The CDR3 is 17 residues long. The germline V gene has CDR1 WNHNN and CDR2 SYGVQD (reference sequence). Unmatched junction bases numbered 10, after V lost 2 bases and J lost 7 bases. Those enrolled, adults aged about 18 to 89 years, came from some 23 US areas. The V gene is TRBV10-1, the J gene TRBJ2-1, with 11 bases that match TRBD2. The sample was PBMCs or T cells enriched from blood (not recorded which). This receptor was taken from a woman aged 55-70 years who had recovered from COVID-19. As DNA, the CDR3 is TGCGCCAGCAGTGAGGGTATAGCGGGGGGGCGTCTGAATGAGCAGTTCTTC. This gives the protein CASSEGIAGGRLNEQFF.